This passage covers 3 T cell receptor beta chains from one sample sequenced in a study of Ad26.COV2.S vaccination and SARS-CoV-2 variants. This sample's treatment: about 20 received Ad26.COV2.S at low or high dose, single or two shots; about 5 received placebo; per-sample allocation not given. Day 63 after the first injection of vaccine or placebo was the sampling time. The data were produced by immunoSEQ multiplex PCR, yet TCRdb's version contains in-frame clones alone and is incomplete. The table has over 450,000 clones, 70% to 90% seen once; the top ten hold about 1.7%. Material: peripheral blood, obtained in a trial of Ad26.COV2.S vaccine versus placebo. Receptor source: a person between 18 and 65 years old who received the Ad26.COV2.S COVID-19 vaccine or a placebo.

The chain links TRBV5-1 to TRBJ1-2, with D possibly TRBD1 on 6 matching bases. The CDR3 loop spans 15 amino acids. CDR1 and CDR2 from the germline V gene are SGHRS and YFSETQ. With 4 bases removed from V and 4 bases from J, the gap between germline ends came to 17 bases. This chain's CDR3 is CASSGGQPGTYGYTF. DNA of the CDR3: TGCGCCAGCAGCGGCGGACAGCCAGGGACCTATGGCTACACCTTC.

The chain links TRBV10-3 to TRBJ1-2, with a possible D match to TRBD1 (5 bases). Trimming removed 5 bases at V and 3 bases at J, with 16 bases between. The CDR3 length is 15 residues. Germline CDR1 is ENHRY and CDR2 is SYGVKD. This CDR3 reads CAISTSVETDYGYTF. The DNA of the CDR3 is TGTGCCATCAGTACCTCCGTCGAGACAGACTATGGCTACACCTTC.

This sequence joins TRBV3-1 (or the pseudogene TRBV3-2) and TRBJ2-2; the D gene is possibly TRBD1 (5 bases). The germline V gene has CDR1 LGHDT and CDR2 YNNKEL (reference sequence). The CDR3 totals 16 residues. V lost 4 bases to trimming and J lost 4 bases, with 16 bases between them. The CDR3 region has the DNA TGTGCCAGCAGCCCGACAGAGACGAGATCCACCGGGGAGCTGTTTTTT. Protein sequence: CASSPTETRSTGELFF.